This T cell receptor (beta chain) was sequenced during a study of vaccination and CD4 T cells after COVID-19. Across the whole study: Blood was drawn a median around 73 days post second dose, range 14 to 241.

Study results and limitations: Researchers report that a median roughly 90% of reactive clones in convalescent patients surfaced only post-vaccination.

Concerning this clonotype itself: Antigen specificity is unknown.

Described treatment: roughly ten-day PBMC culture with coronavirus spike peptide pools or control peptides (ViraFEST assay). Deletions cut 5 bases from V and 4 bases from J, with 14 bases between. Germline loops: CDR1 SGHTA, CDR2 FQGNSA. The CDR3 contains 14 residues. The Oncomine TCR Beta short-read assay sequenced DNA from cultured CD4+ T cells. Researchers extracted genomic DNA from CD4+ T cells that had been cultured. MiXCR, run by TCRdb on the PCR reads, gives a single entry per CDR3 protein. The repertoire has over 5,000 distinct CDR3 sequences, roughly 45% of them found once; the top ten carry more than 9%.

This sequence originates from a human donor who had recovered from COVID-19. Source material: CD4+ T cells from blood, cultured in vitro. The gene calls are TRBV7-2 and TRBJ1-1; D unresolved. The CDR3 nucleotides are TGTGCCAGCAGCCAGGAGAGTTCAAGCACTGAAGCTTTCTTT. This translates into CASSQESSSTEAFF.